The 28 T cell receptor beta chains reported below all come from one sample, sequenced in a study of monozygotic twins with inflammatory bowel disease. TCRdb re-called the 5' RACE reads and gives one entry per CDR3 protein, without DNA. This repertoire comprises about 140,000 distinct CDR3 sequences; its ten largest clones make up roughly 2.5%. The sample taken for sequencing was blood. These receptors all stem from a human donor with ulcerative colitis or Crohn's disease, or a healthy co-twin of an affected twin (not recorded which).

The rearrangement links TRBV3-1 to TRBJ2-3. The germline CDR1 and CDR2 sequences are LGHDT and YNNKEL (reference sequence). The CDR3 sequence is 11 residues long. CDR3 protein: CASSQTLVQYF.

This chain joins TRBV5-1 and TRBJ1-4; the D call of TRBD1 rests on TCRdb alone, since no DNA is present to check it. This CDR3 region has 14 residues. Germline V gene sequence: CDR1 SGHRS, CDR2 YFSETQ. The CDR3 spells CASSFGQGYEKLFF. The full variable domain, its missing parts supplied by reference TRBV5-1 and TRBJ1-4, is KAGVTQTPRYLIKTRGQQVTLSCSPISGHRSVSWYQQTPGQGLQFLFEYFSETQRNKGNFPGRFSGRQFSNSRSEMNVSTLELGDSALYLCASSFGQGYEKLFFGSGTQLSVL.

The chain couples TRBV7-9 to TRBJ2-3. This CDR3 contains 11 residues. Germline assignment: CDR1 SEHNR and CDR2 FQNEAQ (reference sequence). This CDR3 is CASSLEWSKDF.

The CDR3 protein is CASSYLWNTGELFF. The chain is built from TRBV6-5 and TRBJ2-2. The germline V gene encodes CDR1 MNHEY and CDR2 SVGAGI. The CDR3 totals 14 residues.

The chain combines TRBV15 with TRBJ2-3. The germline V gene has CDR1 LNHNV and CDR2 YYDKDF (reference sequence). The CDR3 has 14 residues. The CDR3 sequence: CATSRGQGADTQYF.

The gene calls are TRBV7-3 and TRBJ2-7; TCRdb's D gene call, TRBD1, goes unchecked for lack of DNA. Germline CDR1 is SGHTA and CDR2 is FQGTGA. The CDR3 contains 15 residues. CDR3 region: CASSPDGAAYYEQYF.

The V gene is TRBV5-1, the J gene TRBJ2-5. This CDR3 contains 14 residues. Germline CDR1 SGHRS, CDR2 YFSETQ. This CDR3 is CASSFPILQETQYF.

This chain links TRBV5-1 with TRBJ2-3; the D call from TCRdb, TRBD1, cannot be confirmed without DNA. This CDR3 spans 15 amino acids. Germline lookup yields CDR1 SGHRS and CDR2 YFSETQ. The CDR3 reads CASSSLGQITDTQYF.

This sequence joins TRBV6-2 or TRBV6-3 and TRBJ1-5; TCRdb's D call of TRBD1 is untestable without DNA. The germline V gene encodes CDR1 MNHEY and CDR2 SVGEGT. CDR3 length: 12 residues. CDR3 in amino acids: CATGTGEQPQHF.

The rearrangement joins TRBV21-1 to TRBJ2-5. TRBV21-1 is given as a pseudogene. The CDR3 runs to 16 residues. CDR3 sequence: CASSQSRGRVLGTQYF.

This sequence joins TRBV5-1 and TRBJ2-7; TCRdb names TRBD1, which stays unverified in the absence of DNA. CDR3 length: 13 amino acids. Germline assignment: CDR1 SGHRS and CDR2 YFSETQ. This CDR3 is CASSGTGSYEQYF.

The chain couples TRBV6-1 to TRBJ2-7; there is no DNA to check the TCRdb D call of TRBD1. There are 15 residues in the CDR3. Germline V gives CDR1 MNHNS, CDR2 SASEGT. This CDR3 is CASSETGTGGYEQYF.

This chain connects TRBV7-3 to TRBJ2-3; TCRdb's D call of TRBD2 is untestable without DNA. The CDR3 sequence is 13 residues long. CDR1 SGHTA and CDR2 FQGTGA come from the germline V gene. This CDR3 reads CASSPFSPDTQYF.

The chain couples TRBV5-1 to TRBJ1-5; TCRdb's D call, TRBD1, is unchecked because there is no DNA. Per germline, CDR1 SGHRS and CDR2 YFSETQ. The CDR3 length is 16 residues. CDR3 sequence: CASSLAPGTSNQPQHF.

J is TRBJ2-1 and V is TRBV18; TCRdb gives TRBD2 as the D gene, but with no DNA this cannot be confirmed. From germline, CDR1 is KGHSH and CDR2 LQKENI. This CDR3 comprises 17 residues. The CDR3 loop reads CASSPPSGGALPNEQFF.

The chain recombines TRBV5-1 with TRBJ2-7; TCRdb's D call of TRBD1 is untestable without DNA. CDR3 length: 18 residues. Germline assignment: CDR1 SGHRS and CDR2 YFSETQ. The CDR3 reads CASSVGLRAGQGPGEQYF.

This sequence joins TRBV3-1 and TRBJ2-3. The germline gives CDR1 LGHDT, CDR2 YNNKEL (reference sequence). The CDR3 has 13 residues. The CDR3 here is CASSQNLHDTQYF.

The rearrangement links TRBV10-3 to TRBJ2-1; the TCRdb call, TRBD1, lacks DNA for checking. The CDR3 runs 15 residues. Germline lookup yields CDR1 ENHRY and CDR2 SYGVKD. The CDR3 loop is CAIRRTGETYNEQFF.

V and J are TRBV9 and TRBJ2-2. Germline CDR1 and CDR2: SGDLS and YYNGEE. The CDR3 covers 15 residues. The CDR3 loop is CASVATGLNTGELFF.

The chain's CDR3 is CASTLERSSGYNEQFF. The V and J genes are TRBV5-1 and TRBJ2-1; TCRdb lists TRBD2, though no DNA is available to test this call. This CDR3 is built from 16 residues. Germline V gene lookup returns CDR1 SGHRS and CDR2 YFSETQ.

The chain joins TRBV5-1 to TRBJ2-2; TCRdb's D call of TRBD1 is untestable without DNA. This CDR3 comprises 15 residues. Germline V CDR1 and CDR2: SGHRS, YFSETQ. CDR3 residues: CASTSGTTNTGELFF.

The chain combines TRBV20-1 with TRBJ2-2; as DNA is missing, the TRBD1 call by TCRdb cannot be tested. This CDR3 spans 15 amino acids. The germline V gene encodes CDR1 DFQATT and CDR2 SNEGSKA (reference sequence). CDR3 in amino acids: CSAKRRGPGTGELFF.

The chain carries TRBV7-8 and TRBJ2-1; as DNA is missing, the TRBD2 call by TCRdb cannot be tested. CDR3 length: 20 amino acids. Per germline, CDR1 SGHVS and CDR2 FQNEAQ. The CDR3 sequence is CASSDPPTSGVNPPYNEQFF.

The gene calls are TRBV20-1 and TRBJ2-7; TCRdb proposes TRBD1, but this gene call is untestable without DNA. CDR3 size: 16 residues. Germline assignment: CDR1 DFQATT and CDR2 SNEGSKA (reference sequence). The CDR3 reads CSARDVRAGGLYEQYF.

The chain joins TRBV7-8 to TRBJ1-4; TCRdb calls TRBD1, which cannot be checked without DNA. CDR3 size: 15 residues. The germline V gene encodes CDR1 SGHVS and CDR2 FQNEAQ. Here the CDR3 reads CASGGRGATNEKLFF.

J is TRBJ1-5 and V is TRBV20-1; TCRdb indicates TRBD1, and absent DNA this call remains unverified. The germline V gene has CDR1 DFQATT and CDR2 SNEGSKA (reference sequence). The CDR3 consists of 13 residues. The CDR3 is CSARQGRDQPQHF.

The chain has TRBV7-2 and TRBJ2-7; lacking DNA, the TRBD1 call made by TCRdb goes unchecked. This CDR3 has 15 residues. CDR1 is SGHTA, CDR2 FQGNSA, per germline. This CDR3 reads CASSPDRGAYYEQYF.

The V gene is TRBV7-8, the J gene TRBJ2-1. The CDR3 contains 15 residues. Germline V CDR1 and CDR2: SGHVS, FQNEAQ. The CDR3 sequence: CASSFLGFSYNEQFF.